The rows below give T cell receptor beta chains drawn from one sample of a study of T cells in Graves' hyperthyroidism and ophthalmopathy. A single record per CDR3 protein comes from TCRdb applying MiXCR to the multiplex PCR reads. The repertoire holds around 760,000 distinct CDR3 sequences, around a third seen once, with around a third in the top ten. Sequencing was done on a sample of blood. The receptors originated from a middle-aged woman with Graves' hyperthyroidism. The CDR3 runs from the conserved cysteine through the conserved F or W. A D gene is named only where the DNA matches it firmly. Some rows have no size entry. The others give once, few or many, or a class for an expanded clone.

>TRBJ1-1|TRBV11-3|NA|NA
TGTGCCAGCAGCTTAACATCGGCCCCCACTGAAGCTTTCTTT
CASSLTSAPTEAFF
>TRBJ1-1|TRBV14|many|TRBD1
TGTGCCAGCAGCCAAGAAATCGGGACAGCCGAAGCTTTCTTT
CASSQEIGTAEAFF
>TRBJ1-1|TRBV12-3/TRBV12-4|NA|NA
TGTGCCAGCAGTCCGGACGGGGTCTATAGGCCTGAAGCTTTCTTT
CASSPDGVYRPEAFF
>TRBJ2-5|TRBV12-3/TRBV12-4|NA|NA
TGTGCCAGCAGTTTCCTGTCGGCTACAAGCCTGAAAGAGACCCAGTACTTC
CASSFLSATSLKETQYF
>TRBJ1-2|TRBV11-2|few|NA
TGTGCCAGCAGCTCCTTACGATCTGGGGGAGGCTATGGCTACACCTTC
CASSSLRSGGGYGYTF
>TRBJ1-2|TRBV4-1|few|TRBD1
TGCGCCAGCAGCCAAGTAGGGACAGGACTATCCTATGGCTACACCTTC
CASSQVGTGLSYGYTF
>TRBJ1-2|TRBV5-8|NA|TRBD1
TGTGCCAGCAGCCGTTCCTGGACAGGGGGTAGGGATGGCTACACCTTC
CASSRSWTGGRDGYTF
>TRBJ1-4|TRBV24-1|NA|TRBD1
TGTGCCACCAGTGATTTGGATCGGACAGGGGGGTATGAAAAACTGTTTTTT
CATSDLDRTGGYEKLFF
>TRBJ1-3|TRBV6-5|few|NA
TGTGCCAGCAGTTACTCGAAGTCGGCCCCTGGAAACACCATATATTTT
CASSYSKSAPGNTIYF
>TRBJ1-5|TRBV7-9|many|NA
TGTGCCAGCAGCTTAGGGGAAGGTAGCAATCAGCCCCAGCATTTT
CASSLGEGSNQPQHF
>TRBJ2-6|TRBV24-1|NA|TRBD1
TGTGCCACCAGTGACCCTCAGGGACAGGGTCTCTCTGGGGCCAACGTCCTGACTTTC
CATSDPQGQGLSGANVLTF
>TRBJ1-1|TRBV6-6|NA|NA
TGTGCCAGCAGTGAACCTAGTCTCAACACTGAAGCTTTCTTT
CASSEPSLNTEAFF
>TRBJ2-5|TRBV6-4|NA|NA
TGTGCCAGCAGTTCGGTGGGAGGAAAGACCCAGTACTTC
CASSSVGGKTQYF
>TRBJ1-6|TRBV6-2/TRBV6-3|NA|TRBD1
TGTGCCAGCAGGCCTGGACAGGGGGCTTCATCCCTCCACTTT
CASRPGQGASSLHF
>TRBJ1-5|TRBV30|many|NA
TGTGCCTGGAGTGTACCAAATCAGCCCCAGCATTTT
CAWSVPNQPQHF
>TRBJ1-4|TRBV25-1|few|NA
TGTGCCAGCAGTCCGATCCAGGACAGTGCTAATGAAAAACTGTTTTTT
CASSPIQDSANEKLFF
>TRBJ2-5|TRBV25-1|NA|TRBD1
TGTGCCAATTCCGGGACAGGGGAAGAGACCCAGTACTTC
CANSGTGEETQYF
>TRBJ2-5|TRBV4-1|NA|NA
TGCGCCAGCAGCTTCCTCAGGGGCCAGGAGACCCAGTACTTC
CASSFLRGQETQYF
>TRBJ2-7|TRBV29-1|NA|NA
TGTGCCTGGAGTCCAGGGTTCTCCTACGAGCAGTACTTC
CAWSPGFSYEQYF
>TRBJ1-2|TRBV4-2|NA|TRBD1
TGTGCCAGCAGCCAAGAAGTTCAGACAGGGGGAGGCTACACCTTC
CASSQEVQTGGGYTF
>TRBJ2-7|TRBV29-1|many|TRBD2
TGCAGCGTTGAAAAGGGTAGCGGGGTATCCTACGAGCAGTACTTC
CSVEKGSGVSYEQYF
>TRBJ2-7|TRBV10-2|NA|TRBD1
TGTGCCAGCAGTCTGTCCGGGACAGCAGAAACTTACGAGCAGTACTTC
CASSLSGTAETYEQYF
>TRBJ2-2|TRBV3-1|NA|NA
TGTGCCAGCAGCACCCGCTTCGGGGAGCTGTTTTTT
CASSTRFGELFF
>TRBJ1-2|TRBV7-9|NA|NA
TGTGCCAGCAGCCTCCCGTCTTACGTGGGCCAGCCTGAATTATCTGGCTACACCTTC
CASSLPSYVGQPELSGYTF
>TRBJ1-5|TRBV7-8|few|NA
TGTGCCAGCAGCTTAGAGTATTCCAATCAGCCCCAGCATTTT
CASSLEYSNQPQHF
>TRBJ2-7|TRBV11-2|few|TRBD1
TGTGCCAGCAGCTTAGGGGGCAGGGGGCCCTACGAGCAGTACTTC
CASSLGGRGPYEQYF
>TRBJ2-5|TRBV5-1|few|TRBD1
TGCGCCAGCAGCTTGAATGGGGACAGGGTGGAGACCCAGTACTTC
CASSLNGDRVETQYF